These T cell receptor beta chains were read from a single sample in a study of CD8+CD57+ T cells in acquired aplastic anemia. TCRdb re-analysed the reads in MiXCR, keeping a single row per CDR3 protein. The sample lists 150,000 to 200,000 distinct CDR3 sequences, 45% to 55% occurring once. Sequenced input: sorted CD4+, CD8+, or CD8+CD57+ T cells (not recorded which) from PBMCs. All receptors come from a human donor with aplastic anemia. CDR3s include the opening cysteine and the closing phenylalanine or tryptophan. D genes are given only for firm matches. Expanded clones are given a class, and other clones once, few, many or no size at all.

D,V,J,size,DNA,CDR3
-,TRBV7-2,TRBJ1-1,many,TGTGCCAGCAGCTATTCGAACACTGAAGCTTTCTTT,CASSYSNTEAFF
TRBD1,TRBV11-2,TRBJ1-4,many,TGTGCCAGCAGCTCAGGACAGGCGATTAATGAAAAACTGTTTTTT,CASSSGQAINEKLFF
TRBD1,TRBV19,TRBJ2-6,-,TGTGCCAGTACTCCGGGACAGGGGGCTGGGGCCAACGTCCTGACTTTC,CASTPGQGAGANVLTF
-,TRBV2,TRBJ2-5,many,TGTGCCAGCGCGAGGGAGATGCAAGAGACCCAGTACTTC,CASAREMQETQYF
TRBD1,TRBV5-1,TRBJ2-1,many,TGCGCCAGCAGAAGCGGACAGGCCAATGAGCAGTTCTTC,CASRSGQANEQFF
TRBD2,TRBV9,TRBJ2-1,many,TGTGCCAGCAGCGTAGACGGGGGGGCGGCTAATGAGCAGTTCTTC,CASSVDGGAANEQFF
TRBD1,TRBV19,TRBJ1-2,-,TGTGCCAGTAGTATAGGAGGAGGGGGCGATGGCTACACCTTC,CASSIGGGGDGYTF
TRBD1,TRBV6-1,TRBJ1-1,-,TGTGCCAGCAGTGTCCCGGGACAGGGGATTGAAGCTTTCTTT,CASSVPGQGIEAFF
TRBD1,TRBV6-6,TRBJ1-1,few,TGTGCCAGCACAGGGGGACCCTCGGGTGAAGCTTTCTTT,CASTGGPSGEAFF
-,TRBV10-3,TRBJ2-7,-,TGTGCCATCAGTTCCACCTACGAGCAATACTTC,CAISSTYEQYF
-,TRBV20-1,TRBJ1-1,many,TGCAGTGCTAGCCTCGTGGACCGAGCTTTCTTT,CSASLVDRAFF
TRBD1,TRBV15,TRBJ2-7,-,TGTGCCACCAGCAGAGGGACAGGGGGCATTTACGAGCAGTACTTC,CATSRGTGGIYEQYF
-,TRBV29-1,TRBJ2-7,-,TGCAGCTCCGGGACATCAAGGCAGGCCGAGCAGTACTTC,CSSGTSRQAEQYF
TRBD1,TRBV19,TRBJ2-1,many,TGTGCCAGTGTCCCCCGGGACAGGGGGTCCTACAATGAGCAGTTCTTC,CASVPRDRGSYNEQFF
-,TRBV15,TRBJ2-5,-,TGTGCCACCAGCAGAGATCGGGGGACCGGGGAAGAGACCCAGTACTTC,CATSRDRGTGEETQYF
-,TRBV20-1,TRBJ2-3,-,TGCAGTGCTAGTCGGGGGCGCTCAGATACGCAGTATTTT,CSASRGRSDTQYF
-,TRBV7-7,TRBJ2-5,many,TGTGCTAGCAGCTTGGGCAGTTTAGAGACCCAGTACTTC,CASSLGSLETQYF
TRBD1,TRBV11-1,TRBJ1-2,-,TGTGCCAGCACAGGCCGGGGACAGGGCGAGACTAACTATGGCTACACCTTC,CASTGRGQGETNYGYTF
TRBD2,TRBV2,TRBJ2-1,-,TGTGCCAGCAGTGAAAGGAAGCGGGAGTATCTCAATGAGCAGTTCTTC,CASSERKREYLNEQFF
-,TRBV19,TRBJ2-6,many,TGTGCCAGTAGGCCTTGGGGCTCTGGGGCCAACGTCCTGACTTTC,CASRPWGSGANVLTF
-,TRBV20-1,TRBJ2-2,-,TGCAGTGCAGGGGGCGGGGAGCTGTTTTTT,CSAGGGELFF
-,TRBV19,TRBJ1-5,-,TGTGCCAGTAGTATAGGACAGAGTAGCAATCAGCTCCAGCATTTT,CASSIGQSSNQLQHF
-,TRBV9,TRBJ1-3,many,TGTGCCAGCAGCGTAGGCGATAGGTTAGGCAGCACCATATATTTT,CASSVGDRLGSTIYF
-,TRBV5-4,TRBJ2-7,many,TGTGCCAGCAGCTCAGAGGCCCGGGGCAGGACCTACGAGCAGTACTTC,CASSSEARGRTYEQYF
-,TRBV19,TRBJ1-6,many,TGTGCCAGTAGTATATCCGTGGGTTTCGATTCACCCCTCCACTTT,CASSISVGFDSPLHF
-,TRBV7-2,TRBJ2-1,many,TGTGCCAGCAACCTTCCCCTCCTGGGGGGGGCTTACAATGAGCAGTTCTTC,CASNLPLLGGAYNEQFF
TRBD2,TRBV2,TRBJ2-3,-,TGTGCCAGCAGTGTACTAGCGGTTAGCACAGATACGCAGTATTTT,CASSVLAVSTDTQYF
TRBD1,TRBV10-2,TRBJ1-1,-,TGCGCCAGCAGTGAGTCGGGACAGGGAGGGGGGAACACTGAAGCTTTCTTT,CASSESGQGGGNTEAFF
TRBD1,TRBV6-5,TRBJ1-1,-,TGTGCCAGCAGTTACGGGAGGGGGCGCGGCACTGAAGCTTACTTT,CASSYGRGRGTEAYF
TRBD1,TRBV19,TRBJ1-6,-,TGTGCCAGTAGCAGCCCGACAGGGGGCAGTTCACCCCTCCACTTT,CASSSPTGGSSPLHF
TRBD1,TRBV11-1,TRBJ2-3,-,TGTGCCAGCAGCTCCCGGGACAGCGGACTCACAGATACGCAGTATTTT,CASSSRDSGLTDTQYF
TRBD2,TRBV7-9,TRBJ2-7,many,TGTGCCAGCAGCTTCGCGGGGGGGCTCCCCAACGAGCAGTACTTC,CASSFAGGLPNEQYF
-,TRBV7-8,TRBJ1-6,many,TGTGCCAGCAGCTTAGTTGGGGGCGAGAATTCACCCCTCCACTTT,CASSLVGGENSPLHF
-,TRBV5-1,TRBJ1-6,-,TGCGCCAGCAGCTCAGGGGCAGGGGATAATTCACCCCTCCACTTT,CASSSGAGDNSPLHF
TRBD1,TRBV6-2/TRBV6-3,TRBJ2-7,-,TGTGCCAGCACCTTCGAGGGGACAGGGGCCTACGAGCAGTACTTC,CASTFEGTGAYEQYF
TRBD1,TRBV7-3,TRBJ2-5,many,TGTGCCAGCAGCTCTGGACAGGGCCAAGAGACCCAGTACTTC,CASSSGQGQETQYF
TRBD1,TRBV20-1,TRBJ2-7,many,TGCAGTGCGCCAACAGGGGTCTCCTACGAGCAGTACTTC,CSAPTGVSYEQYF
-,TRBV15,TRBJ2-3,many,TGTGCCACCAGCAGAGATCAGACCGGGCGGAGCACAGATACGCAGTATTTT,CATSRDQTGRSTDTQYF
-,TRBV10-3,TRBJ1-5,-,TGTGCCATCAGTGCCATACAGGGTCCTGGTCAGCCCCAGCATTTT,CAISAIQGPGQPQHF
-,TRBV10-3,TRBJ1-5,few,TGTGCCAGCAGTGAGGCAGGAGGGCCTGATCAGCCCCAGCATTTT,CASSEAGGPDQPQHF
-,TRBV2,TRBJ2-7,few,TGTGCCAGCAGTGAAGCTGGGGGGACCGAGCAGTACTTC,CASSEAGGTEQYF
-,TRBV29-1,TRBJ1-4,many,TGCAGCGTTGTAGTCGGAACCGGACTAGGGAATGAAAAACTGTTTTTT,CSVVVGTGLGNEKLFF
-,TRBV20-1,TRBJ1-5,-,TGCAGTGCCACGGACGGTCTTCTCAAACAGCCCCAGCATTTT,CSATDGLLKQPQHF
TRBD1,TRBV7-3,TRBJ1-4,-,TGTGCCAGCAGCTTAAGGGGTTTAGGGACAGGGCCCCGGAGTGGGGAAAAACTGTTTTTT,CASSLRGLGTGPRSGEKLFF
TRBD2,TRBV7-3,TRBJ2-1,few,TGTGCCAGCAGCCCAACGGGGGGGAATGAGCAGTTCTTC,CASSPTGGNEQFF
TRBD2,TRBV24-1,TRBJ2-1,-,TGTGCCACGCGCGGGGCGGGAGGCCAGGGTGAGCAGTTCTTC,CATRGAGGQGEQFF
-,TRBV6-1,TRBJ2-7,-,TGTGCCAGTTCGTTACAGGGAGCCTACGAGCAGTACTTC,CASSLQGAYEQYF
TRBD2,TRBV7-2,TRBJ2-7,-,TGTGCCAGCACCACTAGCGGGGGGGTCCTCTACGAGCAGTACTTC,CASTTSGGVLYEQYF
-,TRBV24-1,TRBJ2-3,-,TGTGCCACCAGTGATTGGGAGACAGGAAGCACAGATACGCAGTATTTT,CATSDWETGSTDTQYF
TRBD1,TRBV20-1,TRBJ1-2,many,TGCAGTGCTAATCAGGGGGCCTATGGCTACACCTTC,CSANQGAYGYTF
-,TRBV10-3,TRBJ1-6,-,TGTGCCATCAGCGGACGGCCGAGCTCCTATAATTCACCCCTCCACTTT,CAISGRPSSYNSPLHF
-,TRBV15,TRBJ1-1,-,TGTGCCACCAGTCCGGTCGGATTCAACACTGAAGCTTTCTTT,CATSPVGFNTEAFF